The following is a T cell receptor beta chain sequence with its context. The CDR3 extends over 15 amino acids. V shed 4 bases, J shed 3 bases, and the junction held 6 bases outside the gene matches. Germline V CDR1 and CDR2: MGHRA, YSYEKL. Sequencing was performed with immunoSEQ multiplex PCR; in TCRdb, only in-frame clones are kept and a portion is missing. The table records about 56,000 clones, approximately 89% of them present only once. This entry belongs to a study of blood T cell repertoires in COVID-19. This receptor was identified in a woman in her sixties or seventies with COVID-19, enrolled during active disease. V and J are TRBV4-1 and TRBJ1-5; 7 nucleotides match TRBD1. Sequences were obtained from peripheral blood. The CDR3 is CASSPTTGYNQPQHF. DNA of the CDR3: TGCGCCAGCAGCCCTACGACAGGGTACAATCAGCCCCAGCATTTT.